A selection of T cell receptor beta chains follows, all from one sample in a study of cytomegalovirus exposure and HLA in healthy donors. Some clones are missing from TCRdb's copy, which holds only in-frame ones; the method was immunoSEQ multiplex PCR. Here the sample spans roughly 100,000 clones, nearly 80% being singletons. What was sequenced was PBMCs. The receptors come from a man in his sixties in good health and CMV-seropositive. CDR3s include the opening cysteine and the closing phenylalanine or tryptophan.

>TRBJ1-1|TRBV2
CASSTGGNTEAFF
>TRBJ2-7|TRBV4-1
CASSQELAGSYEQYF
>TRBJ1-2|TRBV10-3
CAISATGTGGETNGYTF
>-|TRBV5-5
CASSPSPSGASYEQYF
>TRBJ2-5|TRBV5-1
CASSLGGGAQETQYF
>TRBJ1-2|TRBV28
CASSFRGQGGYGYTF
>TRBJ1-2|TRBV12-5
CASGNPDRGNSGYTF
>TRBJ2-7|TRBV21-1
CASSKGTEDYEQYF
>TRBJ2-5|TRBV5-1
CASRPTGDQETQYF
>TRBJ1-1|TRBV5-1
CASSLGGLNTEAFF
>TRBJ2-7|TRBV5-4
CASSLGTSGGYYEQYF
>TRBJ1-2|TRBV28
CASSSGRYGYTF
>TRBJ1-4|TRBV27
CASSHRQGEKLFF
>TRBJ1-6|TRBV19
CASSPQRSPLHF
>TRBJ1-2|TRBV28
CASRGEARRYGYTF
>TRBJ2-1|TRBV5-1
CASSSRGWGQGGNEQFF
>TRBJ1-2|TRBV5-4
CASSFGQEGNYGYTF
>TRBJ1-4|TRBV4-3
CASSQGTGRVKLFF
>TRBJ2-7|TRBV6-1
CASSEDTSGGYEQYF
>TRBJ1-5|TRBV6-5
CAVRGGNSNQPQHF
>TRBJ1-6|TRBV28
CATGGGINSPLHF
>TRBJ2-7|TRBV6-5
CASSGAYEQYF
>-|TRBV5-1
CASSLDRNGFSYEQYF
>TRBJ1-2|TRBV9
CASSVGTTNNYGYTF
>TRBJ2-7|TRBV5-4
CASSFRTVSSYEQYF
>TRBJ1-1|TRBV6-5
CASIPLTGMGTEAFF
>TRBJ2-7|TRBV6-5
CASSYKWTGLNEQYF
>TRBJ1-5|TRBV6-1
CASSEAGASNQPQHF
>TRBJ2-5|TRBV29-1
CSVRRGLAYQETQYF
>TRBJ1-2|TRBV7-3
CASSPAPRTGRYGYTF
>TRBJ2-5|TRBV6-1
CASNRQGARAQYF
>TRBJ2-7|TRBV6-6
CASSFSWAGGHEQYF
>TRBJ1-1|TRBV29-1
CSVGTGNTEAFF
>TRBJ2-1|TRBV29-1
CSGDRGDEQFF
>TRBJ1-1|TRBV28
CASSPGGGRTEAFF
>TRBJ2-5|TRBV6-1
CAISDQGKETQYF
>TRBJ2-3|TRBV2
CASRARQSDTQYF
>TRBJ2-5|TRBV27
CASSYGQGQQETQYF
>TRBJ1-1|TRBV7-9
CASSLEQANTEAFF
>TRBJ2-2|TRBV27
CASSWGQGAALGELFF
>TRBJ2-7|TRBV4-1
CASSQEVDLPYEQYF
>TRBJ2-5|TRBV7-2
CASSTSSGAQETQYF
>TRBJ1-2|TRBV6-5
CASSFRRGVYGYTF
>TRBJ2-7|TRBV29-1
CSVQGERGALSAYEQYF
>TRBJ1-2|TRBV6-1
CASSGGGGAYYGYTF
>TRBJ1-5|TRBV4-1
CASSQDTVLTYRITQHF
>TRBJ2-5|TRBV30
CAWSGMEKETQYF
>TRBJ2-7|TRBV30
CAWSTFAGTHEQYF
>TRBJ2-1|TRBV5-6
CASSLASSGGLPYNEQFF
>TRBJ2-7|TRBV4-3
CASSQAMDRFYEQYF
>TRBJ2-1|TRBV30
CAWRGLGQVNEQFF
>TRBJ1-2|TRBV19
CASSKVQAKANYGYTF